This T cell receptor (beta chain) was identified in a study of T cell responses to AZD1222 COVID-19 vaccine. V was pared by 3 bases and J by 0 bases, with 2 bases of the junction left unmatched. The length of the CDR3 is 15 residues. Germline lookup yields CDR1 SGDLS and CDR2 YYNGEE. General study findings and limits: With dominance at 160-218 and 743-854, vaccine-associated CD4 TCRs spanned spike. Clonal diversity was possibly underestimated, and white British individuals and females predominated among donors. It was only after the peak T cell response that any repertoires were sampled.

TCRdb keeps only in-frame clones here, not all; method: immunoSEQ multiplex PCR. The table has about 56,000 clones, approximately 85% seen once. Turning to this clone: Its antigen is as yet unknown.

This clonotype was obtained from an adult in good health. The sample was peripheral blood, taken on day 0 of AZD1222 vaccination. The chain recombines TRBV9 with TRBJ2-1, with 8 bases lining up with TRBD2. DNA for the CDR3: TGTGCCAGCAGCGCGGGGGGGCCCTCCTACAATGAGCAGTTCTTC. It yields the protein CASSAGGPSYNEQFF.